The 10 T cell receptor beta chains given below trace back to one sample, sequenced in a study of T cell clones after liver transplantation. Clones were sequenced by immunoSEQ multiplex PCR, and TCRdb holds only the in-frame ones, with some missing. The table lists roughly 51,000 clones, roughly 71% of them singletons. Sequencing was performed on CD4+ T cells from blood, taken around 54 months after liver transplant. The receptor source for this set is a human patient who received a liver transplant. Some T cells may be transferred from the graft donor.

In this sample, this clone turned up once. The V call is TRBV6-5, the J call TRBJ2-1, with 12 bases that match TRBD2. The junction had 5 bases not matched to a gene; V was cut back by 4 bases and J by 4 bases. In germline, CDR1 is MNHEY, CDR2 SVGAGI. The CDR3 is 16 residues long. CDR3 loop: CASSSLGLAGYNEQFF. The CDR3 DNA reads as TGTGCCAGCAGTTCACTCGGACTAGCGGGGTACAATGAGCAGTTCTTC.

This sequence joins TRBV10-3 and TRBJ2-2, with D hard to call. V was cut by 6 bases and J by 2 bases, with 4 bases left in between. This CDR3 comprises 12 residues. CDR1 is ENHRY and CDR2 is SYGVKD in the germline V gene. The DNA of the CDR3 is TGTGCCATCAGAGGAAACACCGGGGAGCTGTTTTTT. Translating it yields CAIRGNTGELFF.

This sequence joins TRBV28 and TRBJ2-6; D gene unclear. The germline CDR1 and CDR2 sequences are MDHEN and SYDVKM. CDR3 size: 14 residues. Between the trimmed V and J ends, which lost 5 bases and 3 bases, there was a span of 8 bases. The CDR3: CASSTLGGANVLTF. The DNA for the CDR3 is TGTGCCAGCAGTACTCTAGGTGGGGCCAACGTCCTGACTTTC.

The genes are TRBV10-3 and TRBJ1-1; unclear D gene. The CDR3 is 14 amino acids. The ends were cut back, 6 bases at V and 6 bases at J, with 17 bases in the middle. Per the germline V gene, CDR1 is ENHRY and CDR2 is SYGVKD. The chain's CDR3 is CAISRAPGGSEAFF. The CDR3 region has the DNA TGTGCCATCAGCCGGGCCCCCGGAGGGTCTGAAGCTTTCTTT.

This clone was counted between two and nine times. The genes are TRBV4-2 and TRBJ2-5, with 9 bases that match TRBD2. V was pared by 0 bases and J by 1 base, with 9 bases of the junction left unmatched. This CDR3 has 18 amino acids. The germline V gene has CDR1 LGHNA and CDR2 YNFKEQ. The CDR3 loop reads CASSQDLSASGAQETQYF. The CDR3 region has the DNA TGTGCCAGCAGCCAAGACCTTTCGGCTAGCGGGGCCCAAGAGACCCAGTACTTC.

This clone has more than one count but fewer than ten. This chain links TRBV21-1 with TRBJ1-5; the listed D gene, TRBD1, was not tested against the DNA. TRBV21-1 corresponds to a pseudogene. The CDR3 extends over 16 amino acids. CDR3 in amino acids: CASSRRRGPGNQPQHF. The CDR3 DNA follows: TGTGCCAGCAGCCGTAGAAGGGGGCCGGGCAATCAGCCCCAGCATTTT.

Worth noting for this clone: The junction shows a germline mismatch at one end, possibly a read error. The gene calls are TRBV19 and TRBJ1-3; 7 bases are a match to TRBD1. The length of the CDR3 is 14 residues. From germline, CDR1 is LNHDA and CDR2 SQIVND (reference sequence). The DNA of the CDR3 is TGTGCCAGCGGGACAGCAGACTCTCGAAACACCATATATTTT. This codes for CASGTADSRNTIYF.

The chain couples TRBV18 to TRBJ1-5; D may be TRBD1 (6 bases). CDR1 is KGHSH and CDR2 is LQKENI in the germline V gene. Trimming removed 5 bases from V and 2 bases from J, with 16 bases in between. The CDR3 covers 16 residues. CDR3 in amino acids: CASSYWGPERNQPQHF. The CDR3 DNA is TGTGCCAGCTCATATTGGGGGCCGGAACGCAATCAGCCCCAGCATTTT.

The chain uses TRBV2 and TRBJ1-5, with no clear D. Germline V CDR1 and CDR2: SNHLY, FYNNEI. V was pared by 6 bases and J by 7 bases, with 10 bases between. The CDR3 extends over 12 amino acids. As DNA, the CDR3 is TGTGCCAGCAGATTCGGGAGACAGCCCCAGCATTTT. Its protein is CASRFGRQPQHF.

This clone has just a few counts. The V call is TRBV7-2, the J call TRBJ2-3; TRBD2 matches 13 bases. CDR1 SGHTA and CDR2 FQGNSA come from the germline V gene. The CDR3 is made up of 17 amino acids. Trimming cost V 5 bases and J 2 bases; bases outside gene matches: 7. CDR3 region: CASSQRLAGGPTDTQYF. The CDR3, as DNA: TGTGCCAGCAGCCAAAGACTAGCGGGGGGACCCACAGATACGCAGTATTTT.